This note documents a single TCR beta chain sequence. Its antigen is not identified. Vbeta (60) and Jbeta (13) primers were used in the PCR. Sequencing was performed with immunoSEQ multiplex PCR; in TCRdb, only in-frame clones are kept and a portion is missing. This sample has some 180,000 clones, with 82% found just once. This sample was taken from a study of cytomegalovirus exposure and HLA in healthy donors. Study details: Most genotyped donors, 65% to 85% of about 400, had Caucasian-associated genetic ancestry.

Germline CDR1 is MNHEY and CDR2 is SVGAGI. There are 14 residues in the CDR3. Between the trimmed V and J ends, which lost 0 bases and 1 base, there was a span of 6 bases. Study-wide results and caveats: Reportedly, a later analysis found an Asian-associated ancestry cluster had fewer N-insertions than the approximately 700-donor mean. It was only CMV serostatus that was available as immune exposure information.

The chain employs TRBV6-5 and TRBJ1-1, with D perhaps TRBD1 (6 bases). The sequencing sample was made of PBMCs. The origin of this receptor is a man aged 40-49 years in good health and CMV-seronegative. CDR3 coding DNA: TGTGCCAGCAGTTACTCACAGGGGAACACTGAAGCTTTCTTT. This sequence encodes CASSYSQGNTEAFF.